Listed below are T cell receptor beta chains from one sample, sequenced in a study of CD8 T cells in ankylosing spondylitis. TCRdb used MiXCR to reprocess the 5' RACE reads, holding one entry per CDR3 protein. The sample lists about 440,000 distinct CDR3 sequences, 17% seen once, with around 0.92% in the top ten. Sequencing used blood, either unsorted or a sorted T cell fraction (not recorded which). Receptor source: a male donor with ankylosing spondylitis. The CDR3 runs from the conserved cysteine through the conserved F or W. The D gene is left open where the match is weak. Some rows have no size entry. The others give once, few or many, or a class for an expanded clone.

clone_size	v_call	j_call	d_call	cdr3_nt	cdr3_aa
few	TRBV5-5	TRBJ2-5	-	TGTGCCAGCAGCTGGAGCGGCCGGAACCAAGAGACCCAGTACTTC	CASSWSGRNQETQYF
-	TRBV6-2/TRBV6-3	TRBJ2-7	-	TGTGCCAGCAGTTACTCGGGGCCACCCTACGAGCAGTACTTC	CASSYSGPPYEQYF
-	TRBV27	TRBJ2-3	-	TGTGCCAGCAGTTCGTCCCGGGGGAACCCTCCAGATACGCAGTATTTT	CASSSSRGNPPDTQYF
-	TRBV6-5	TRBJ1-1	-	TGTGCCAGCAGTTACTTGCAGGGGTGGGCTTTCTTT	CASSYLQGWAFF
-	TRBV11-2	TRBJ2-5	-	TGTGCCAGCAGCTTGGGATCAGATTGGCGGGGGACCCAGTACTTC	CASSLGSDWRGTQYF
-	TRBV29-1	TRBJ1-2	TRBD1	TGCAGCGTTGTGAAGTCGGGGACAGGGGGCGACTATGGCTACACCTTC	CSVVKSGTGGDYGYTF
few	TRBV6-5	TRBJ1-4	-	TGTGCCAGCAGTTACTCCCCGGGGGAAAAACTGTTTTTT	CASSYSPGEKLFF
few	TRBV6-1	TRBJ2-2	-	TGTGCCAGCAGCCCCCTAGGGGCAAACACCGGGGAGCTGTTTTTT	CASSPLGANTGELFF
-	TRBV5-5	TRBJ1-4	-	TGTGCCAGCAGCCCCGGGCAGGGACTAACTAATGAAAAACTGTTTTTT	CASSPGQGLTNEKLFF
few	TRBV5-1	TRBJ1-2	TRBD1	TGCGCCAGCAGCTTGGCGGGACAGTCATCATATGGCTACACCTTC	CASSLAGQSSYGYTF
few	TRBV20-1	TRBJ2-7	-	TGCAGTGCTAGGAGGGTCGGACATCGCTACGAGCAGTACTTC	CSARRVGHRYEQYF
-	TRBV5-1	TRBJ2-6	-	TGCGCCAGCAGCCCCAACCAGGTCTCCTCTGGGGCCAACGTCCTGACTTTC	CASSPNQVSSGANVLTF
few	TRBV7-8	TRBJ2-7	TRBD2	TGTGCCAGCAGCTTAGGGCTAGCGGGAGGTTTTTACGAGCAGTACTTC	CASSLGLAGGFYEQYF
-	TRBV11-2	TRBJ2-1	-	TGTGCCAGCAGCTCGGACTACCCCCGTCAGTTCTTC	CASSSDYPRQFF
few	TRBV20-1	TRBJ2-5	TRBD1	TGCAGTGCTGGGGGACAGGGATTTAGGGAGACCCAGTACTTC	CSAGGQGFRETQYF
few	TRBV12-3/TRBV12-4	TRBJ1-6	-	TGTGCCAGCAGTCAGGGGTTACCCCTCCACTTT	CASSQGLPLHF
few	TRBV20-1	TRBJ2-2	-	TGCAGTGCTAGAGCGGCGGGACGGGTAAACACCGGGGAGCTGTTTTTT	CSARAAGRVNTGELFF
-	TRBV10-3	TRBJ1-1	-	TGTGCCATCGGGGGAAGGAACACTGAAGCTTTCTTT	CAIGGRNTEAFF
-	TRBV20-1	TRBJ1-3	-	TGCAGTGCTAGAGAGGGGCGGGGGCGAGGAAACACCATATATTTT	CSAREGRGRGNTIYF
few	TRBV10-3	TRBJ2-7	-	TGTGCCACCGGGACACTAACCTACGAGCAGTACTTC	CATGTLTYEQYF
few	TRBV15	TRBJ1-4	-	TGTGCCACCAGCAGAGACACCGAGGGATATAATGAAAAACTGTTTTTT	CATSRDTEGYNEKLFF
-	TRBV5-1	TRBJ2-2	TRBD2	TGCGCCAGCAGGCGGCCGGGACTAGCGGGGGTGAACACCGGGGAGCTGTTTTTT	CASRRPGLAGVNTGELFF
few	TRBV12-3/TRBV12-4	TRBJ2-4	-	TGTGCCAGCAGCCCTCTAGCGATCGTAGCCAAAAACATTCAGTACTTC	CASSPLAIVAKNIQYF
few	TRBV7-6	TRBJ2-5	TRBD2	TGTGCCAGCAGCTTAGCTCCTCCAGGACTAGCTCAAGAGACCCAGTACTTC	CASSLAPPGLAQETQYF
few	TRBV9	TRBJ1-5	-	TGTGCCAGCAGCGTAGGGTCAGGGCCGGATCAGCCCCAGCATTTT	CASSVGSGPDQPQHF
-	TRBV18	TRBJ2-7	-	TGTGCCAGCTCACCACTGGGCGCAGGACCCTACGAGCAGTACTTC	CASSPLGAGPYEQYF
few	TRBV5-1	TRBJ2-2	-	TGCGCCAGCAGCCGCACAGAGAAGCCCACCGGGGAGCTGTTTTTT	CASSRTEKPTGELFF
-	TRBV5-1	TRBJ1-1	-	TGCGCCAGCAGCTTTGGCCGACAGGCGACCACTGAAGCTTTCTTT	CASSFGRQATTEAFF
-	TRBV20-1	TRBJ2-2	-	TGCAGTGCTAGAGATCCAGGGGAGGACACCGGGGAGCTGTTATTT	CSARDPGEDTGELLF
-	TRBV11-1	TRBJ2-1	-	TGTGCCAGCAGCCTACGCTTAGCTCAGCAGTTCTTC	CASSLRLAQQFF
-	TRBV7-2	TRBJ2-3	TRBD2	TGTGCCAGCGCTCGGGGACCGGGAGGAGAGACAGATACGCAGTATTTT	CASARGPGGETDTQYF
few	TRBV20-1	TRBJ1-5	-	TGCAGTGCTAGAGGTCTGCCAAATCAGCCCCAGCATTTT	CSARGLPNQPQHF
few	TRBV4-1	TRBJ1-4	-	TGCGCCAGCAGCCAAGAGCAGTCTAATGAAAAACTGTTTTTT	CASSQEQSNEKLFF
few	TRBV10-3	TRBJ1-1	-	TGTGCCATCAGTGAACAGGGTGGCGACACTGAAGCTTTCTTT	CAISEQGGDTEAFF
-	TRBV28	TRBJ1-4	-	TGTGCCAGCAGTCGGGACGGACATGCAACTAATGAAAAACTGTTTTTT	CASSRDGHATNEKLFF
few	TRBV2	TRBJ2-7	TRBD2	TGTGCCAGCAGTGAAGGCGATCGTGGACTAGGAAACTTC	CASSEGDRGLGNF
-	TRBV7-6	TRBJ2-3	TRBD2	TGTGCCAGCAGCGTCCCGGGACTAGCGGGGAGAACTAGCACAGATACGCAGTATTTT	CASSVPGLAGRTSTDTQYF
many	TRBV5-1	TRBJ1-5	TRBD1	TGCGCCAGCAGCCACGGGACAGGGGACGGCAATCAGCCCCAGCATTTT	CASSHGTGDGNQPQHF
few	TRBV12-3/TRBV12-4	TRBJ1-4	-	TGTGCCAGCCAAGTGGGTGAAAAACTGTTTTTT	CASQVGEKLFF
many	TRBV5-1	TRBJ2-3	TRBD1	TGCGCCAGCAGCAAGACAGGGATTCAGGCAGATACGCAGTATTTT	CASSKTGIQADTQYF
many	TRBV20-1	TRBJ2-3	TRBD2	TGCAGTGCCATCGGGACTAGCGGGAGCACAGATACGCAGTATTTT	CSAIGTSGSTDTQYF
many	TRBV7-2	TRBJ1-4	-	TGTGCCAGCAGCTTAAGGGCTGGGGAAAAACTGTTTTTT	CASSLRAGEKLFF
few	TRBV18	TRBJ1-5	TRBD1	TGTGCCAGCTCAAGGACAGGGGTAGTCAATCAGCCCCAGCATTTT	CASSRTGVVNQPQHF
-	TRBV20-1	TRBJ2-7	TRBD2	TGCAGTGCTAGAGATCGGCTAGCGGGAGTGGGCGAGCAGTACTTC	CSARDRLAGVGEQYF
-	TRBV30	TRBJ2-3	TRBD1	TGTGCCTGGAGTAAAGGGGGCACTTTTAGCACAGATACGCAGTATTTT	CAWSKGGTFSTDTQYF